This T cell receptor (beta chain) was captured by sequencing in a study of T cell changes during pregnancy in multiple sclerosis. V lost 4 bases, J lost 6 bases, and 14 bases lay in between. The CDR3 totals 14 residues. Germline values: CDR1 SGHRS, CDR2 YFSETQ. TCRdb's table, derived via immunoSEQ multiplex PCR, lists solely in-frame clones and lacks some. The table has over 45,000 clones, around 89% seen once; the top ten hold approximately 1.8%. This chain links TRBV5-1 with TRBJ1-3; maybe TRBD1 (6 bases). The material was peripheral blood, obtained after pregnancy. This sequence originates from a female donor with multiple sclerosis, enrolled in a pregnancy study. DNA for the CDR3: TGCGCCAGCAGCCTGGACAGCACGTCAAACACCATATATTTT. Protein: CASSLDSTSNTIYF.